This T cell receptor beta chain was captured in a study of blood T cell repertoires in COVID-19. As originally analysed: Scientists estimated how many nucleated cells there were by amplifying reference gene primers. Produced via immunoSEQ multiplex PCR; TCRdb's table is partial and in-frame only. The V and J calls and clone size are taken from that table; D and trimming were inferred from the DNA. The sample has approximately 210,000 clones, approximately 91% seen once. The CDR3 totals 14 residues. Germline CDR1 is LNHDA and CDR2 is SQIVND (reference sequence). The V gene lost 0 bases and the J gene lost 8 bases, with 10 bases spanning the gap.

Specimen: peripheral blood. The TCR was taken from a woman aged 40 to 50 with acute or convalescent COVID-19. The chain couples TRBV19 to TRBJ1-4, with a weak D call TRBD1 (5 bases). DNA of the CDR3: TGTGCCAGTAGTATAGACAGGGTGCACGAAAAACTGTTTTTT. This sequence encodes CASSIDRVHEKLFF.